The T cell receptor beta chain under discussion was sequenced for a study of cytomegalovirus exposure and HLA in healthy donors. Study-level background: Of some 360 genotyped donors, more than 70% clustered with self-reported Caucasian donors.

The study ran its PCR with 60 Vbeta and 13 Jbeta primers. Repertoires were generated with immunoSEQ multiplex PCR, while TCRdb's copy carries only in-frame clones and drops some. The sample lists fewer than 200,000 clones; 75% were seen once. Looked up from germline, CDR1 is SEHNR and CDR2 is FQNEAQ (reference sequence). This CDR3 region has 16 residues. V trimming: 6 bases; J trimming: 10 bases; junction bases outside the gene matches: 20. Among the donors, all were healthy bone marrow donors. Sequenced input: PBMCs. This receptor was taken from a male donor in good health and CMV-seronegative. The chain joins TRBV7-9 to TRBJ1-1; 7 nucleotides line up with TRBD1. This CDR3 is CASRPNPGTDTLVAFF. CDR3 nucleotide sequence: TGTGCCAGCAGGCCCAACCCCGGGACAGATACATTGGTAGCTTTCTTT.